The rows below give T cell receptor beta chains drawn from one sample of a study of shared clonotypes between healthy human individuals. Only in-frame clones appear in the TCRdb table, and some are missing; sequencing was by immunoSEQ multiplex PCR. There are 2,500,000 or so clones in the sample; around nine tenths occur only once, and about 0.13% lies in the top ten. The sample comprised naive CD4+ T cells sorted from blood. These receptors came from a man aged 18 to 30 in good health. Both conserved end residues are part of each CDR3. Each record gives: CDR3 length, J gene, D gene, V gene, clone size, CDR3 protein, CDR3 DNA. A D gene is named only where the DNA matches it firmly. Not every row has a clone size; where given, it reads once, few, many or a size class.

CDR3 length: 14
J gene: TRBJ2-1
D gene: TRBD1
V gene: TRBV6-6
clone size: .
CDR3 protein: CASSRGTGRDEQFF
CDR3 DNA: TGTGCCAGCAGCCGGGGGACAGGGAGGGATGAGCAGTTCTTC

CDR3 length: 15
J gene: TRBJ1-1
D gene: .
V gene: TRBV6-1
clone size: few
CDR3 protein: CASIASRQTNTEAFF
CDR3 DNA: TGTGCCAGCATTGCCTCCCGACAGACGAACACTGAAGCTTTCTTT

CDR3 length: 14
J gene: TRBJ1-1
D gene: .
V gene: TRBV5-1
clone size: .
CDR3 protein: CASSLGAPNTEAFF
CDR3 DNA: TGCGCCAGCAGCCTCGGGGCCCCTAACACTGAAGCTTTCTTT

CDR3 length: 14
J gene: TRBJ1-4
D gene: .
V gene: TRBV25-1
clone size: .
CDR3 protein: CASSVDMDQAKLFF
CDR3 DNA: TGTGCCAGCAGTGTGGACATGGATCAAGCAAAACTGTTTTTT

CDR3 length: 15
J gene: TRBJ1-4
D gene: TRBD1
V gene: TRBV6-5
clone size: .
CDR3 protein: CASRPGDRRNEKLFF
CDR3 DNA: TGTGCCAGCAGGCCTGGGGACAGAAGAAACGAAAAACTGTTTTTT

CDR3 length: 15
J gene: TRBJ2-3
D gene: .
V gene: TRBV30
clone size: .
CDR3 protein: CAWSINLVGTDTQYF
CDR3 DNA: TGTGCCTGGAGTATTAATTTAGTGGGCACAGATACGCAGTATTTT

CDR3 length: 16
J gene: TRBJ2-1
D gene: TRBD1
V gene: TRBV6-1
clone size: once
CDR3 protein: CASSEKDRVFGKEEFF
CDR3 DNA: TGTGCCAGCAGTGAAAAGGACAGGGTCTTTGGCAAGGAGGAGTTCTTC

CDR3 length: 13
J gene: TRBJ1-2
D gene: .
V gene: TRBV5-5
clone size: .
CDR3 protein: CASSPRGAWGYTF
CDR3 DNA: TGTGCCAGCAGCCCCCGAGGGGCTTGGGGCTACACCTTC

CDR3 length: 12
J gene: TRBJ2-3
D gene: .
V gene: TRBV29-1
clone size: .
CDR3 protein: CSVEKGTDTQYF
CDR3 DNA: TGCAGCGTTGAGAAAGGCACAGATACGCAGTATTTT

CDR3 length: 14
J gene: TRBJ1-2
D gene: .
V gene: TRBV6-5
clone size: .
CDR3 protein: CASRPAGPNYGYTF
CDR3 DNA: TGTGCCAGCAGGCCCGCGGGGCCCAACTATGGCTACACCTTC

CDR3 length: 15
J gene: TRBJ1-6
D gene: .
V gene: TRBV5-4
clone size: .
CDR3 protein: CASSPRPSWDSPLHF
CDR3 DNA: TGTGCCAGCAGCCCCAGACCCTCTTGGGATTCACCCCTCCACTTT

CDR3 length: 16
J gene: TRBJ1-4
D gene: .
V gene: TRBV30
clone size: .
CDR3 protein: CAWSVGQGSWSEKLFF
CDR3 DNA: TGTGCCTGGAGTGTAGGGCAGGGGTCGTGGAGTGAAAAACTGTTTTTT

CDR3 length: 14
J gene: TRBJ1-2
D gene: .
V gene: TRBV27
clone size: once
CDR3 protein: CASSTRDTSSGYTF
CDR3 DNA: TGTGCCAGCAGTACCCGGGACACCAGCTCTGGCTACACCTTC

CDR3 length: 15
J gene: TRBJ1-1
D gene: .
V gene: TRBV6-6
clone size: .
CDR3 protein: CASSPPGGSNTEAFF
CDR3 DNA: TGTGCCAGCAGTCCCCCTGGGGGGAGCAACACTGAAGCTTTCTTT

CDR3 length: 16
J gene: TRBJ2-3
D gene: .
V gene: TRBV25-1
clone size: .
CDR3 protein: CASSEPDRYSTDTQYF
CDR3 DNA: TGTGCCAGCAGTGAACCCGACAGGTATAGCACAGATACGCAGTATTTT

CDR3 length: 14
J gene: TRBJ1-1
D gene: .
V gene: TRBV30
clone size: .
CDR3 protein: CAWSVGLFLTEAFF
CDR3 DNA: TGTGCCTGGAGTGTGGGGCTTTTTCTGACTGAAGCTTTCTTT

CDR3 length: 17
J gene: TRBJ2-1
D gene: .
V gene: TRBV7-2
clone size: .
CDR3 protein: CASSLRTKGASYNEQFF
CDR3 DNA: TGTGCCAGCAGCCTTAGGACGAAAGGCGCCTCCTACAATGAGCAGTTCTTC

CDR3 length: 12
J gene: TRBJ1-1
D gene: .
V gene: TRBV5-1
clone size: .
CDR3 protein: CASSPGNSGTIF
CDR3 DNA: TGCGCCAGCAGCCCGGGCAATTCCGGGACGATTTTT

CDR3 length: 14
J gene: TRBJ2-5
D gene: .
V gene: TRBV27
clone size: .
CDR3 protein: CASSTGTISGTQYF
CDR3 DNA: TGTGCCAGCAGCACAGGGACGATTTCAGGGACCCAGTACTTC

CDR3 length: 15
J gene: TRBJ1-2
D gene: .
V gene: TRBV7-9
clone size: .
CDR3 protein: CASSLVGVTVGGYTF
CDR3 DNA: TGTGCCAGCAGCTTAGTCGGGGTGACCGTTGGTGGCTACACCTTC

CDR3 length: 16
J gene: TRBJ2-7
D gene: .
V gene: TRBV4-1
clone size: .
CDR3 protein: CASSQGTGTLSYEQYF
CDR3 DNA: TGCGCCAGCAGCCAAGGCACCGGGACCCTAAGCTACGAGCAGTACTTC

CDR3 length: 15
J gene: TRBJ2-7
D gene: .
V gene: TRBV18
clone size: .
CDR3 protein: CASSPPGLGGNEQYF
CDR3 DNA: TGTGCCAGCTCACCACCAGGCCTGGGTGGGAACGAGCAGTACTTC

CDR3 length: 16
J gene: TRBJ2-5
D gene: TRBD2
V gene: TRBV5-4
clone size: .
CDR3 protein: CASSLGVAGGQETQYF
CDR3 DNA: TGTGCCAGCAGCTTGGGCGTAGCGGGGGGTCAAGAGACCCAGTACTTC

CDR3 length: 17
J gene: TRBJ2-3
D gene: TRBD2
V gene: TRBV5-5
clone size: .
CDR3 protein: CASSLFSGGFSTDTQYF
CDR3 DNA: TGTGCCAGCAGCTTGTTTTCGGGGGGTTTCAGCACAGATACGCAGTATTTT

CDR3 length: 14
J gene: TRBJ1-1
D gene: TRBD1
V gene: TRBV19
clone size: .
CDR3 protein: CASSKTTGGTEAFF
CDR3 DNA: TGTGCCAGTAGTAAAACGACAGGGGGCACTGAAGCTTTCTTT

CDR3 length: 15
J gene: TRBJ1-3
D gene: TRBD1
V gene: TRBV27
clone size: .
CDR3 protein: CASRPDRASGNTIYF
CDR3 DNA: TGTGCCAGCAGACCCGACAGGGCATCTGGAAACACCATATATTTT

CDR3 length: 13
J gene: TRBJ1-2
D gene: .
V gene: TRBV5-4
clone size: .
CDR3 protein: CASSLAQEYGYTF
CDR3 DNA: TGTGCCAGCAGCTTGGCCCAGGAATATGGCTACACCTTC

CDR3 length: 16
J gene: TRBJ1-2
D gene: .
V gene: TRBV18
clone size: .
CDR3 protein: CASSPLSGLSPYGYTF
CDR3 DNA: TGTGCCAGCTCACCACTGTCAGGGCTTTCTCCCTATGGCTACACCTTC